This entry lists 5 T cell receptor beta chains sequenced from one sample in a study of CD8+ T cells in alopecia areata. cDNA reverse transcribed from extracted RNA served as the sequencing template. The repertoire was sequenced with immunoSEQ multiplex PCR; TCRdb's copy has only in-frame clones and lacks some. The table includes 100,000 to 120,000 clones, approximately 61% detected once. Sequenced: NKG2D-low CD8+ T cells sorted from blood. The source is a human donor with alopecia areata.

J is TRBJ2-5 and V is TRBV6-5; either TRBD1 or TRBD2 may supply D (5 bases each). The CDR3 has 13 amino acids. The V gene lost 2 bases and the J gene lost 5 bases, with 9 bases spanning the gap. CDR1 is MNHEY, CDR2 SVGAGI, per germline. The CDR3 spells CASSYGTQETQYF. CDR3 nucleotide sequence: TGTGCCAGCAGTTACGGGACCCAGGAGACCCAGTACTTC.

This clone is a singleton in its sample. V gene TRBV5-1 combines with J gene TRBJ2-1, with no clear D. Between the trimmed V and J ends, which lost 1 base and 10 bases, there was a span of 9 bases. This CDR3 has 12 amino acids. From germline, CDR1 is SGHRS and CDR2 YFSETQ. This CDR3 is CASSLSPQEQFF. The CDR3 region has the DNA TGCGCCAGCAGCTTGTCCCCTCAAGAGCAGTTCTTC.

This clone was observed a few times. This rearrangement joins TRBV7-8 to TRBJ1-2, with D maybe TRBD1 (5 bases). The CDR3 is 14 amino acids. CDR1 SGHVS and CDR2 FQNEAQ come from the germline V gene. Trimming took 5 bases from V and 4 from J, leaving 14 bases between them. CDR3 in amino acids: CASSPAGHSYGYTF. The CDR3 nucleotides read TGTGCCAGCAGCCCCGCCGGACACTCCTATGGCTACACCTTC.

The chain is built from TRBV27 and TRBJ2-5; TRBD2 is a possible D gene (6 bases). Germline V gene data show CDR1 as MNHEY and CDR2 as SMNVEV (reference sequence). The CDR3 spans 14 residues. V was trimmed by 4 bases and J by 2 bases, leaving 11 bases between them. CDR3 DNA sequence: TGTGCCAGCAGTTATCGGAGGGGACAAGAGACCCAGTACTTC. Protein sequence: CASSYRRGQETQYF.

The chain links TRBV4-1 to TRBJ2-7, with D unresolved. The CDR3 is 15 amino acids. V was cut by 1 base and J by 2 bases, with 12 bases left in between. Germline CDR1 and CDR2: MGHRA and YSYEKL. The CDR3 DNA reads TGCGCCAGCAGCCAAGTAGTAGGGCCAACCTACGAGCAGTACTTC. Its translation: CASSQVVGPTYEQYF.